A selection of T cell receptor beta chains follows, all from one sample in a study of blood T cells in healthy people across ages. TCRdb fed the 5' RACE reads into MiXCR, producing one record per CDR3 protein. Here the sample spans some 1.6 million distinct CDR3 sequences, approximately 32% being singletons. The source material was blood. These receptors were obtained from a woman aged 30 to 39 in good health. Each CDR3 is given with its conserved first and last residue. A D gene is named only where the DNA matches it firmly. Size values are once, few and many counts, or a class for expanded clones, and some rows have none.

- | few | TRBJ2-1 | TRBV5-1 | 15 | CASSSRALPSNEQFF | TGCGCCAGCAGCTCACGGGCCCTTCCCTCCAATGAGCAGTTCTTC
- | few | TRBJ1-2 | TRBV7-2 | 14 | CAISLGSTDYGYTF | TGTGCCATCAGCTTAGGTTCGACAGACTATGGCTACACCTTC
- | few | TRBJ2-7 | TRBV20-1 | 13 | CSTRSSGSYEQYF | TGCAGTACCCGCTCGTCTGGCTCCTACGAGCAGTACTTC
- | few | TRBJ2-1 | TRBV27 | 15 | CASSSPLGTGNVQFF | TGTGCCAGCAGCTCGCCCCTGGGCACAGGGAATGTGCAGTTCTTC
TRBD2 | few | TRBJ2-3 | TRBV4-1 | 15 | CASSQVHGAGDTQYF | TGCGCCAGCAGCCAAGTACACGGAGCGGGGGATACGCAGTATTTT
TRBD2 | many | TRBJ2-2 | TRBV4-1 | 18 | CASSQDASGSLGAGELFF | TGCGCCAGCAGCCAAGATGCTAGCGGGAGCCTTGGCGCCGGGGAGCTGTTTTTT
TRBD2 | many | TRBJ2-3 | TRBV6-5 | 15 | CASSYGTSGTDTQYF | TGTGCCAGCAGTTACGGGACTAGCGGCACAGATACGCAGTATTTT
TRBD1 | few | TRBJ2-1 | TRBV7-9 | 15 | CASSPRQGMGNEQFF | TGTGCCAGCAGCCCGAGACAGGGGATGGGCAATGAGCAGTTCTTC
- | many | TRBJ2-3 | TRBV29-1 | 12 | CSARTIADTQYF | TGCAGCGCAAGGACTATTGCAGATACGCAGTATTTT
- | few | TRBJ2-3 | TRBV7-9 | 15 | CASSLAVPSGDTQYF | TGTGCCAGCAGCTTAGCGGTACCTTCGGGAGATACGCAGTATTTT
- | few | TRBJ2-7 | TRBV27 | 14 | CASRPGQLTEGQYF | TGTGCCAGCAGACCCGGGCAGCTGACCGAGGGGCAGTACTTC
TRBD1 | - | TRBJ1-1 | TRBV15 | 18 | CATSRSMTGGAGNTEAFF | TGTGCCACCAGCAGAAGTATGACAGGGGGCGCAGGGAACACTGAAGCTTTCTTT
- | many | TRBJ1-5 | TRBV3-1 | 14 | CASSQGGSNQPQHF | TGTGCCAGCAGCCAGGGGGGTAGCAATCAGCCCCAGCATTTT
- | many | TRBJ2-7 | TRBV27 | 13 | CASSPSDRYEQYF | TGTGCCAGCAGTCCTAGCGACCGCTACGAGCAGTACTTC
TRBD2 | - | TRBJ2-1 | TRBV4-1 | 14 | CAGSQPGGDNEQFF | TGCGCCGGCAGCCAACCGGGGGGGGACAATGAGCAGTTCTTC
- | - | TRBJ1-2 | TRBV7-2 | 15 | CASSLVGAGNYGYTF | TGTGCCAGCAGCTTAGTGGGTGCGGGGAACTATGGCTACACCTTC
TRBD1 | few | TRBJ1-2 | TRBV28 | 16 | CASSSNGPQGARGYTF | TGTGCCAGCAGTTCCAACGGCCCTCAGGGGGCGCGTGGCTACACCTTC
- | few | TRBJ2-1 | TRBV4-2 | 18 | CASSHLPQRASSYNEQFF | TGTGCCAGCAGCCATTTACCACAGCGGGCCTCCTCCTACAATGAGCAGTTCTTC
TRBD1 | many | TRBJ2-3 | TRBV10-3 | 16 | CAISESRDSYTDTQYF | TGTGCCATCAGTGAGTCGAGGGACAGCTACACAGATACGCAGTATTTT
TRBD2 | - | TRBJ2-7 | TRBV18 | 16 | CASSPGGGVSSYEQYF | TGTGCCAGCTCACCAGGTGGGGGGGTCAGCTCCTACGAGCAGTACTTC
- | - | TRBJ2-2 | TRBV2 | 14 | CATHTGSRTGELFF | TGTGCCACCCACACAGGGTCTCGAACCGGGGAGCTGTTTTTT
- | many | TRBJ1-1 | TRBV10-3 | 14 | CAISEGRASAEAFF | TGTGCCATCAGTGAAGGCAGGGCGAGCGCTGAAGCTTTCTTT
- | - | TRBJ2-7 | TRBV5-1 | 14 | CASRKGIKGIEQYF | TGCGCCAGCAGGAAAGGGATCAAAGGGATCGAGCAGTACTTC
TRBD1 | few | TRBJ2-1 | TRBV7-3 | 15 | CASSLLGQGALEQFF | TGTGCCAGCAGCTTACTTGGACAGGGGGCCCTTGAGCAGTTCTTC
- | - | TRBJ1-5 | TRBV20-1 | 13 | CSVAQKAHQPQHF | TGCAGTGTTGCACAGAAAGCCCATCAGCCCCAGCATTTT
- | - | TRBJ1-1 | TRBV29-1 | 12 | CSAARENTEAFF | TGCAGCGCAGCGCGGGAAAACACTGAAGCTTTCTTT
- | - | TRBJ1-2 | TRBV2 | 15 | CASNRPSGGNYGYTF | TGTGCCAGCAATAGACCCTCTGGGGGTAACTATGGCTACACCTTC
- | few | TRBJ1-2 | TRBV12-3/TRBV12-4 | 15 | CASSPREGKTYGYTF | TGTGCCAGCAGCCCCCGGGAGGGGAAGACCTATGGCTACACCTTC